The 24 T cell receptor beta chains presented below share a single source sample, sequenced in a study of CD8+CD57+ T cells in acquired aplastic anemia. According to the study, genomic DNA was the template for TCR beta VDJ and CDR3 profiling. One entry per CDR3 protein results from TCRdb running MiXCR on the reads. The sample holds around 170,000 distinct CDR3 sequences, about 60% seen once. Sequencing input: sorted CD4+, CD8+, or CD8+CD57+ T cells (not recorded which) from PBMCs. These receptors were taken from a human donor in good health.

This clonotype was detected many times. This chain joins TRBV6-2 or TRBV6-3 and TRBJ2-1, with D perhaps being TRBD1 or TRBD2 (5 bases each). There are 14 residues in the CDR3. Germline CDR1 and CDR2: MNHEY and SVGEGT. Deletions cut 2 bases from V and 8 bases from J, with 13 bases between. CDR3 bases: TGTGCCAGCAGTTACGGGGGAACTGGGGATGAGCAGTTCTTC. It encodes CASSYGGTGDEQFF.

The chain uses TRBV7-7 and TRBJ2-3, with D perhaps TRBD1 (5 bases). Germline V gene sequence: CDR1 SSHAT, CDR2 FNYEAQ (reference sequence). Trimming stripped 5 bases from V and 1 base from J, with 13 bases between. The CDR3 sequence is 15 residues long. Here the CDR3 DNA reads TGTGCCAGCAGCCAAGGGGCGGTCGGCACAGATACGCAGTATTTT. This gives the protein CASSQGAVGTDTQYF.

Only one count was recorded for this clonotype. The rearrangement joins TRBV12-3 or TRBV12-4 to TRBJ2-5; 7 positions match TRBD1. The J call is uncertain, as TRBJ2-7 better fits the DNA end. The CDR3 is 15 residues long. CDR3 sequence reads: CASSLATGTADEQYF. The CDR3, as DNA: TGTGCCAGCAGTCTCGCTACCGGGACAGCGGACGAGCAGTACTTC.

CDR3 DNA: TGTGCCAGCACCCCAGACGGGACTAGCGGTTCTTGGGATGAGCAGTTCTTC. This sequence encodes CASTPDGTSGSWDEQFF. The chain recombines TRBV3-1 with TRBJ2-1; 11 bases match TRBD2. Germline V gene data show CDR1 as LGHDT and CDR2 as YNNKEL (reference sequence). The CDR3 is made up of 17 amino acids. V shed 7 bases, J shed 8 bases, and the junction held 16 bases outside the gene matches.

The V gene is TRBV20-1, the J gene TRBJ1-6; D is perhaps TRBD1 (6 bases). V was cut by 6 bases and J by 6 bases, with 15 bases left in between. CDR3 length equals 14 residues. Looked up from germline, CDR1 is DFQATT and CDR2 is SNEGSKA (reference sequence). CDR3 residues: CSAGLGGTNSPLHF. In DNA form, the CDR3 reads TGCAGTGCAGGCCTAGGGGGGACTAATTCACCCCTCCACTTT.

This sequence joins TRBV7-2 and TRBJ2-3, with 12 positions matching TRBD2. The length of the CDR3 is 16 residues. Unmatched junction bases numbered 3, after V lost 1 base and J lost 4 bases. Germline CDR1 is SGHTA and CDR2 is FQGNSA. The CDR3 DNA reads as TGTGCCAGCAGCTTAGTACCTAGCGGGAGGGCAGATACGCAGTATTTT. Its translation is CASSLVPSGRADTQYF.

Points on this clonotype: A read error is likely, as this CDR3 ends without the conserved phenylalanine or tryptophan. The gene calls are TRBV20-1 and TRBJ1-1, with D perhaps matching TRBD1 (6 bases). Germline CDR1 DFQATT, CDR2 SNEGSKA (reference sequence). V lost 1 base and J lost 7, with 13 bases in between. This CDR3 is built from 13 residues. CDR3 loop: CSARGIGGIEAFL. The CDR3 nucleotides read TGCAGTGCTAGAGGGATAGGGGGGATTGAAGCTTTCCTT.

This sequence joins TRBV7-9 and TRBJ2-7, with D perhaps TRBD2 (5 bases). This CDR3 has 12 residues. Trimming cost V 4 bases and J 2 bases, with 6 bases left between them. CDR1 SEHNR and CDR2 FQNEAQ come from the germline V gene (reference sequence). The DNA of the CDR3 is TGTGCCAGCAGCTCGAGGGCCTACGAGCAGTACTTC. The encoded protein is CASSSRAYEQYF.

The J gene is TRBJ2-3, the V gene TRBV24-1, with 16 bases identical to TRBD2. Germline trimming cut 3 bases from V and 4 bases from J; bases unmatched to any gene: 12. Per germline, CDR1 KGHDR and CDR2 SFDVKD. This CDR3 has 20 residues. The CDR3 spells CATSDPGLAGGPMAADTQYF. In nucleotides, the CDR3 is TGTGCCACCAGTGATCCGGGACTAGCGGGAGGGCCTATGGCGGCAGATACGCAGTATTTT.

This clonotype was observed at least ten times. This chain links TRBV25-1 with TRBJ2-1; D uncertain. The CDR3 loop spans 15 amino acids. The ends were cut back, 5 bases at V and 0 bases at J, with 11 bases in the middle. Germline V gene sequence: CDR1 MGHDK, CDR2 SYGVNS. The CDR3 DNA reads TGTGCCAGCAGTCCCGACCCTACCTCCTACAATGAGCAGTTCTTC. Translating gives CASSPDPTSYNEQFF.

This clonotype was seen just once. This sequence joins TRBV20-1 and TRBJ2-1; tentative D call: TRBD2 (6 bases). CDR1 and CDR2 from the germline V gene are DFQATT and SNEGSKA (reference sequence). This CDR3 contains 14 residues. V dropped 4 bases and J dropped 6 bases, with 16 bases sitting between them. Here the CDR3 reads CSAIADQEGNEQFF. For the CDR3, the DNA is TGCAGTGCTATAGCGGACCAGGAGGGCAATGAGCAGTTCTTC.

This chain links TRBV15 with TRBJ1-1; possibly TRBD1 for D (5 bases). CDR1 and CDR2 (germline): LNHNV, YYDKDF (reference sequence). Trimming removed 2 bases from V and 5 bases from J, with 9 bases in between. The CDR3 consists of 13 residues. The CDR3, as DNA: TGTGCCACCAGCAGACAGGGAGGGACTGAAGCTTTCTTT. It encodes CATSRQGGTEAFF.

This clonotype was counted at least ten times. J is TRBJ2-1 and V is TRBV20-1; 8 bases agree with TRBD2. Germline loops: CDR1 DFQATT, CDR2 SNEGSKA (reference sequence). The junction had 13 bases not matched to a gene; V was cut back by 7 bases and J by 8 bases. The CDR3 has 14 amino acids. The DNA for the CDR3 is TGCAGTGGCGGGAGGCGGGAGGACTTCTATGAGCAGTTCTTC. It specifies CSGGRREDFYEQFF.

This clonotype was seen at least ten times. The chain uses TRBV6-1 and TRBJ2-5; D gene ambiguous. Between the trimmed V and J ends, which lost 8 bases and 7 bases, there was a span of 8 bases. This CDR3 is 10 amino acids long. CDR1 is MNHNS and CDR2 is SASEGT in the germline V gene. The CDR3 region has the DNA TGTGCCAGCGGTTTAAGGACCCAGTACTTC. Protein sequence: CASGLRTQYF.

The V call is TRBV5-6, the J call TRBJ2-1; 10 bases align to TRBD2. J lost 8 bases, V lost 3 bases, and 14 bases had no gene match. This CDR3 region has 17 residues. Germline V gene lookup returns CDR1 SGHDT and CDR2 YYEEEE. CDR3 coding DNA: TGTGCCAGCAGCTCGGATTTTAGCGGGAGGCCGGGGGATGAGCAGTTCTTC. Its protein is CASSSDFSGRPGDEQFF.

The V call is TRBV30, the J call TRBJ1-5; D perhaps matches TRBD1 (5 bases). Germline CDR1 reads GTSNPN; CDR2 reads SVGIG (reference sequence). The CDR3 extends over 15 amino acids. Trimming left V 2 bases short and J 7 bases short, with 18 bases between. This CDR3 is CAWSIGWGAGQPQHF. The CDR3 nucleotides are TGTGCCTGGAGTATCGGGTGGGGCGCGGGCCAGCCCCAGCATTTT.

This rearrangement joins TRBV7-6 to TRBJ2-5; possibly TRBD2 for D (5 bases). Trimming took off 4 bases at V and 5 bases at J, with 17 bases between the two ends. From germline, CDR1 is SGHVS and CDR2 FNYEAQ. The CDR3 totals 15 residues. This chain's CDR3 is CASSSSGPERETQYF. The CDR3 DNA reads TGTGCCAGCAGCTCCTCTGGCCCGGAGCGGGAGACCCAGTACTTC.

A note on this clonotype: One base away lies a much larger clone, so this may be a sequencing read error. The chain employs TRBV2 and TRBJ1-4; TRBD1 matches 9 bases. CDR1 SNHLY and CDR2 FYNNEI come from the germline V gene. The CDR3 covers 17 residues. CDR3 sequence (DNA): TGTGCCAGCAGTGAAGGGGACAGGGTATTCGCTAATGAAACACTGTTTTTT. Its translation: CASSEGDRVFANETLFF.

This clonotype was detected only once. At one of its ends the junction is not consistent with the germline gene, which may arise from a read error. The chain recombines TRBV29-1 with TRBJ2-2; 7 nucleotides agree with TRBD2. This CDR3 is 11 amino acids long. Germline values: CDR1 SQVTM, CDR2 ANQGSEA. CDR3 nucleotides: TGCAGCGTTGTGGGGGGGGGGTTGGCTGTTTTT. This encodes CSVVGGGLAVF.

This clonotype was counted between two and nine times. The gene calls are TRBV27 and TRBJ1-1; 7 bases match TRBD1. This CDR3 has 13 residues. Germline loops: CDR1 MNHEY, CDR2 SMNVEV (reference sequence). Unmatched junction bases numbered 5, after V lost 2 bases and J lost 8 bases. The CDR3 loop reads CASSLTGVSEAFF. The DNA for the CDR3 is TGTGCCAGCAGTTTAACAGGGGTGAGCGAAGCTTTCTTT.

The chain has TRBV4-1 and TRBJ1-1, with 8 bases that match TRBD1. With V trimmed by 5 bases and J by 1 base, 3 bases remained unmatched. CDR3 length: 14 residues. Germline V gene lookup returns CDR1 MGHRA and CDR2 YSYEKL. The CDR3 DNA follows: TGCGCCAGCAGCTTGGGACAGGCGAACACTGAAGCTTTCTTT. This sequence encodes CASSLGQANTEAFF.

The chain joins TRBV15 to TRBJ2-5, with D uncertain. Deletions cut 0 bases from V and 3 bases from J, with 11 bases between. CDR1 and CDR2 from the germline V gene are LNHNV and YYDKDF (reference sequence). CDR3 size: 15 residues. CDR3 protein: CATSRDSRTEETQYF. The CDR3 coding sequence is TGTGCCACCAGCAGAGATTCGCGGACGGAAGAGACCCAGTACTTC.

The chain has TRBV20-1 and TRBJ2-5; D call uncertain. V was pared by 3 bases and J by 1 base, with 12 bases between. The CDR3 loop spans 14 amino acids. Germline V CDR1 and CDR2: DFQATT, SNEGSKA (reference sequence). The CDR3 here is CSASTYRAQETQYF. CDR3 nucleotides: TGCAGTGCTAGTACGTACAGAGCCCAAGAGACCCAGTACTTC.

The chain employs TRBV2 and TRBJ2-1; D unclear. In germline, CDR1 is SNHLY, CDR2 FYNNEI. The CDR3 sequence is 14 residues long. V lost 4 bases to trimming and J lost 0 bases, with 7 bases between them. The CDR3 loop reads CASSGRSSYNEQFF. CDR3 nucleotide sequence: TGTGCCAGCAGTGGACGCAGCTCCTACAATGAGCAGTTCTTC.